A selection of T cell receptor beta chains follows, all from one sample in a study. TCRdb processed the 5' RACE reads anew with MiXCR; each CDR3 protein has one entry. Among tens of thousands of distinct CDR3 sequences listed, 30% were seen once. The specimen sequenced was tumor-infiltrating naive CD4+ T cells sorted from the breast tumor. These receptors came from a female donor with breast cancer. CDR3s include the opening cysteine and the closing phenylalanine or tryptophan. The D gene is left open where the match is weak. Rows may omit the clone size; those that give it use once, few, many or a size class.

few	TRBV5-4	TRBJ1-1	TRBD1	CASSSMDRYGTEAFF	TGTGCCAGCAGCTCGATGGACAGGTACGGAACTGAAGCTTTCTTT
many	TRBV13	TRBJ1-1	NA	CASSLEGLGTTEAFF	TGTGCCAGCAGCTTAGAGGGCCTAGGCACCACTGAAGCTTTCTTT
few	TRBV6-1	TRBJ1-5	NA	CASSSSAHSNQPQHF	TGTGCCAGCAGTTCCTCGGCCCATAGCAATCAGCCCCAGCATTTT
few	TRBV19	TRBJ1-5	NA	CASSIGVVAFNQPQHF	TGTGCCAGTAGTATAGGGGTAGTGGCCTTCAATCAGCCCCAGCATTTT
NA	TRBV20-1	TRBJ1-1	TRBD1	CSVGQGHTEAFF	TGCAGTGTAGGACAGGGACACACTGAAGCTTTCTTT
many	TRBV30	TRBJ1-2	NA	CAWSRAYYGYTF	TGTGCCTGGAGTCGGGCATACTATGGCTACACCTTC
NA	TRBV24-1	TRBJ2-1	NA	CAASDAIGSSYNEQFF	TGTGCCGCCAGTGACGCTATTGGAAGCTCCTACAATGAGCAGTTCTTC
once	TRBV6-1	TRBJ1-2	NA	CASSEPPDGGYTF	TGTGCCAGCAGTGAACCCCCAGATGGTGGCTACACCTTC
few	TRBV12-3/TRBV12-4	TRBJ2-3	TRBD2	CASTLGLATTDTQYF	TGTGCCAGCACCCTTGGACTAGCGACAACAGATACGCAGTATTTT
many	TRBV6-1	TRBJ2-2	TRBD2	CATRLAGRYTGELFF	TGTGCCACCCGACTAGCGGGAAGGTACACCGGGGAGCTGTTTTTT
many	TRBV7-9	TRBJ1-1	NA	CASSLVQPNTEAFF	TGTGCCAGCAGCTTAGTCCAACCGAACACTGAAGCTTTCTTT
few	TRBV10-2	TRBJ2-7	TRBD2	CASKEAGVVHEQYF	TGCGCCAGCAAGGAAGCGGGAGTCGTCCACGAGCAGTACTTC
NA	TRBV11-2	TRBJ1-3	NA	CASSLALGQVSSGNTIYF	TGTGCCAGCAGCTTAGCGTTGGGGCAGGTCAGCTCTGGAAACACCATATATTTT
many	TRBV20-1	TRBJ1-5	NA	CSARRQAGSQPQHF	TGCAGTGCTAGACGGCAGGCGGGTAGTCAGCCCCAGCATTTT
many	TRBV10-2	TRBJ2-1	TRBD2	CASSVGTSGPESSYNEQFF	TGCGCCAGCAGCGTAGGGACTAGCGGCCCGGAAAGCTCCTACAATGAGCAGTTCTTC
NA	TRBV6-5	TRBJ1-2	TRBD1	CASSYLPGQGMYGHAF	TGTGCCAGCAGTTACTTACCGGGACAGGGCATGTATGGCCACGCCTTC
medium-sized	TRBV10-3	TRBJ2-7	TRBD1	CAISVQGAGEQYF	TGTGCCATCAGTGTACAGGGGGCAGGGGAGCAGTACTTC
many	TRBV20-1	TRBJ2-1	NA	CSAREGAVRYNEQFF	TGCAGTGCTAGAGAGGGGGCGGTTCGCTACAATGAGCAGTTCTTC
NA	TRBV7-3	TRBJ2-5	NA	CASSLGKKRETQYF	TGTGCCAGCAGCTTAGGCAAGAAGCGGGAGACCCAGTACTTC
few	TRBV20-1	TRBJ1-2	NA	CSAREGGNNYGYTF	TGCAGTGCTAGAGAGGGTGGCAACAACTATGGCTACACCTTC
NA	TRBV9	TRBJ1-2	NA	CASSAPPGYGYTF	TGTGCCAGCAGCGCACCACCAGGGTATGGCTACACCTTC
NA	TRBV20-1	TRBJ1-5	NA	CSARPWTDSNQPQHF	TGCAGTGCTAGACCTTGGACGGATAGCAATCAGCCCCAGCATTTT
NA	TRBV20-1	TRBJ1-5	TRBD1	CSAGTGYSNQPQHF	TGCAGTGCTGGGACAGGATATAGCAATCAGCCCCAGCATTTT
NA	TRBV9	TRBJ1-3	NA	CASSVETTGGNAIYF	TGTGCCAGCAGCGTAGAAACGACAGGAGGAAACGCCATATATTTT
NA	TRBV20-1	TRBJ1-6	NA	CSARAGLLNSRLHF	TGCAGTGCTAGAGCGGGGTTGCTGAATTCACGCCTCCACTTT
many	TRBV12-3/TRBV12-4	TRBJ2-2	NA	CASSWPRGNTGELFF	TGTGCCAGCAGTTGGCCCAGGGGGAACACCGGGGAGCTGTTTTTT
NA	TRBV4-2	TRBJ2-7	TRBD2	CASSQPTSGGTEQYF	TGCGCCAGCAGCCAGCCGACTAGCGGAGGAACCGAGCAGTACTTC
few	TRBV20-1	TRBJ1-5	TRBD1	CSARATGFNQPQHF	TGCAGTGCTAGAGCGACAGGGTTCAATCAGCCCCAGCATTTT
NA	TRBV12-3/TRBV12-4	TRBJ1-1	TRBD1	CASGVEGANSEAFF	TGTGCCAGCGGTGTCGAGGGGGCGAACTCTGAAGCTTTCTTT
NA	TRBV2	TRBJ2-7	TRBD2	CASTPGWEGGQYF	TGTGCCAGCACCCCCGGGTGGGAGGGAGGACAGTACTTC
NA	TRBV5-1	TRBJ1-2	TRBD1	CASSLNRGEDGYTF	TGCGCCAGCAGCTTAAACAGGGGAGAGGATGGCTACACCTTC
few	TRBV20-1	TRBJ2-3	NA	CSASTLRGGRGADTQYF	TGCAGTGCCTCCACCCTGCGTGGGGGGAGAGGAGCAGATACGCAGTATTTT
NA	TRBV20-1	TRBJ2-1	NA	CSARGDAYNEQFF	TGCAGTGCTAGAGGAGATGCCTACAATGAGCAGTTCTTC
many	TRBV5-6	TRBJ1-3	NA	CASSSEAVLYGNTIYF	TGTGCCAGCAGCTCCGAGGCGGTCCTCTACGGAAACACCATATATTTT
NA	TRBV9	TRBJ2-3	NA	CASSVEIDTQNF	TGTGCCAGCAGCGTCGAAATAGATACGCAGAATTTT
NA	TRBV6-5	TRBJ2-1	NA	CASSISPDVPYNEQFF	TGTGCCAGCAGTATTTCCCCGGATGTCCCTTACAATGAGCAGTTCTTC
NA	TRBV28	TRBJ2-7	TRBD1	CASSSAGTGSYEQYF	TGTGCCAGCAGTTCTGCCGGGACAGGGTCCTACGAGCAGTACTTC